This TCR beta chain was found in a study of siplizumab effects on memory and regulatory T cells. This table comes from immunoSEQ multiplex PCR, and its TCRdb copy is limited to in-frame clones, with some not included. The repertoire has more than 85,000 clones, 70% to 90% of them found once; the top ten carry 15%. The germline CDR1 and CDR2 sequences are ENHRY and SYGVKD. The CDR3 has 15 residues. V lost 2 bases to trimming and J lost 4 bases, with 15 bases between them. The clonotype originates from a human donor in good health. Sequencing input: CD4+ T cells sorted from blood. The chain links TRBV10-3 to TRBJ2-7; weak D call: TRBD1 (5 bases). CDR3 sequence: CAISEEVKGMYEQYF. The CDR3 region has the DNA TGTGCCATCAGTGAGGAGGTCAAGGGGATGTACGAGCAGTACTTC.